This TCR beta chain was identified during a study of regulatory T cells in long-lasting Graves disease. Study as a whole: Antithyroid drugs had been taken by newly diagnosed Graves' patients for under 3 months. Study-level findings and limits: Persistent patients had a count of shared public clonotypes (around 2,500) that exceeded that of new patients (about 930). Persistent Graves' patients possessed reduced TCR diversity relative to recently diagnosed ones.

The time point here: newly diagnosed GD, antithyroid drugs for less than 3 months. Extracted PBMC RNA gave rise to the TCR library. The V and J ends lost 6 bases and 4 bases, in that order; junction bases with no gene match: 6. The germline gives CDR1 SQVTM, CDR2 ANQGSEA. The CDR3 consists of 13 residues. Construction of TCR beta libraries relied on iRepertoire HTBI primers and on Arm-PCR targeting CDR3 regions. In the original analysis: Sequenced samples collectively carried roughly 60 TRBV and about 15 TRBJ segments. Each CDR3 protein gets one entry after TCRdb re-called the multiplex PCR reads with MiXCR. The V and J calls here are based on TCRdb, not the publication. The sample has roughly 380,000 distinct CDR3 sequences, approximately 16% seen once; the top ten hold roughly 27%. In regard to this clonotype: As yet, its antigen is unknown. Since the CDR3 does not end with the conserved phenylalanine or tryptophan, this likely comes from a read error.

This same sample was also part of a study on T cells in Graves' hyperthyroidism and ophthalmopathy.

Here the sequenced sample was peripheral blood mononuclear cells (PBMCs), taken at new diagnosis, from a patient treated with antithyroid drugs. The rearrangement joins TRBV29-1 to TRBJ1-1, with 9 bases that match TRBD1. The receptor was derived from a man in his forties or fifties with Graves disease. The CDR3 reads CSVTGGVGTEAFL. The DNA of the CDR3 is TGCAGCGTCACAGGGGGCGTTGGCACTGAAGCTTTCCTT.